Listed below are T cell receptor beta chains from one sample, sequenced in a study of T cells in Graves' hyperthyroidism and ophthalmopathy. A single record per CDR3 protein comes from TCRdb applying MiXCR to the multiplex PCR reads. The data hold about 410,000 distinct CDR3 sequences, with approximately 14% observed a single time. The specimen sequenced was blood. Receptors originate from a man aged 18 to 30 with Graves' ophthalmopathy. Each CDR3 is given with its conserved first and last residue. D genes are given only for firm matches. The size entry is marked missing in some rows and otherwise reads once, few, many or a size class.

CDR3 DNA: TGCGCCAGCAGCCGGGACAGGGGGCGAACCCAGCCCCAGCATTTT; CDR3 protein: CASSRDRGRTQPQHF; clone size: many; V gene: TRBV5-1; J gene: TRBJ1-5; D gene: TRBD1
CDR3 DNA: TGTGCCAGTAGTACCCGGGAAGGGGGCTACTACGAGCAGTACTTC; CDR3 protein: CASSTREGGYYEQYF; clone size: few; V gene: TRBV19; J gene: TRBJ2-7; D gene: TRBD1
CDR3 DNA: TGCGCCAGCAGCCCCGAGACCACAGGGGGGCCTGAAGCTTTCTTT; CDR3 protein: CASSPETTGGPEAFF; clone size: NA; V gene: TRBV4-1; J gene: TRBJ1-1; D gene: TRBD1
CDR3 DNA: TGCGCCTGCAGCTTGGAAAACCCCCACGAGCAGTACTTC; CDR3 protein: CACSLENPHEQYF; clone size: few; V gene: TRBV5-1; J gene: TRBJ2-7; D gene: NA
CDR3 DNA: TGTGCCAGCAGTTACTCGGGGCAGGGGATTTCACCCCTCCACTTT; CDR3 protein: CASSYSGQGISPLHF; clone size: few; V gene: TRBV6-6; J gene: TRBJ1-6; D gene: NA
CDR3 DNA: TGTGCCAGCAGTTTTATGGGGGATACTGAAGCTTTCTTT; CDR3 protein: CASSFMGDTEAFF; clone size: many; V gene: TRBV27; J gene: TRBJ1-1; D gene: NA
CDR3 DNA: TGTGCCAGCAGTGGGGGACTAGCGGGATACTCGGGGTCCCACAATGAGCAGTTCTTC; CDR3 protein: CASSGGLAGYSGSHNEQFF; clone size: NA; V gene: TRBV6-1; J gene: TRBJ2-1; D gene: TRBD2
CDR3 DNA: TGTGCCACCGGTCCTTGGGACAGGGAAGCTTTCTTT; CDR3 protein: CATGPWDREAFF; clone size: NA; V gene: TRBV15; J gene: TRBJ1-1; D gene: TRBD1
CDR3 DNA: TGTGCCAGCAGCTTGGAGCTAGCGGCCTACAATGAGCAGTTCTTC; CDR3 protein: CASSLELAAYNEQFF; clone size: NA; V gene: TRBV5-6; J gene: TRBJ2-1; D gene: TRBD2
CDR3 DNA: TGTGCCAGCACCCCACAGGGGGCGCAGGTGTCCGAGCAGTACTTC; CDR3 protein: CASTPQGAQVSEQYF; clone size: many; V gene: TRBV12-3/TRBV12-4; J gene: TRBJ2-7; D gene: TRBD1
CDR3 DNA: TGTGCCACCAGGGTAGAGCCGGGACTCCTGAACACTGAAGCTTTCTTT; CDR3 protein: CATRVEPGLLNTEAFF; clone size: few; V gene: TRBV24-1; J gene: TRBJ1-1; D gene: NA
CDR3 DNA: TGCAGTGGGGCCGGGACTAGCACAGATACGCAGTATTTT; CDR3 protein: CSGAGTSTDTQYF; clone size: many; V gene: TRBV20-1; J gene: TRBJ2-3; D gene: NA
CDR3 DNA: TGCAGCGTTGCCCGAGACAGGGGGCTCGGGGCCAACGTCCTGACTTTC; CDR3 protein: CSVARDRGLGANVLTF; clone size: many; V gene: TRBV29-1; J gene: TRBJ2-6; D gene: TRBD1
CDR3 DNA: TGCGCCAGCAGCTTCACTAGCGCCGGGGAGCTGTTTTTT; CDR3 protein: CASSFTSAGELFF; clone size: many; V gene: TRBV5-1; J gene: TRBJ2-2; D gene: TRBD2
CDR3 DNA: TGCAGCGTCAGCGGGGGGTTAGCTAACTATGGCTACACCTTC; CDR3 protein: CSVSGGLANYGYTF; clone size: many; V gene: TRBV29-1; J gene: TRBJ1-2; D gene: NA
CDR3 DNA: TGTGCCAGCAGTGAAGCTGGGCGGACCTTTAGCAATCAGCCCCAGCATTTT; CDR3 protein: CASSEAGRTFSNQPQHF; clone size: many; V gene: TRBV6-1; J gene: TRBJ1-5; D gene: NA
CDR3 DNA: TGTGCCAGCAGCTTGGCCGATGGGCAGAGTTTTTCTAACTATGGCTACACCTTC; CDR3 protein: CASSLADGQSFSNYGYTF; clone size: many; V gene: TRBV11-2; J gene: TRBJ1-2; D gene: NA
CDR3 DNA: TGCAGTGCTAGAGCGACTAGCGGGTCGAGATACAATGAGCAGTACTTC; CDR3 protein: CSARATSGSRYNEQYF; clone size: NA; V gene: TRBV20-1; J gene: TRBJ2-7; D gene: TRBD2
CDR3 DNA: TGTGCCAGCAGCTGGGGCGGGGGGGCCAGAAACGAGCAGTACTTC; CDR3 protein: CASSWGGGARNEQYF; clone size: NA; V gene: TRBV11-2; J gene: TRBJ2-7; D gene: TRBD2
CDR3 DNA: TGTGCCAGCAGCCACGGACAGGGCGCCTACAATGAGCAGTTCTTC; CDR3 protein: CASSHGQGAYNEQFF; clone size: NA; V gene: TRBV5-5; J gene: TRBJ2-1; D gene: TRBD1
CDR3 DNA: TGTGCCAGCAGCGTAGGCCCTACAAGCTCCTATAATTCACCCCTCCACTTT; CDR3 protein: CASSVGPTSSYNSPLHF; clone size: many; V gene: TRBV9; J gene: TRBJ1-6; D gene: NA
CDR3 DNA: TGTGCCAGCAGCCACGGGGACCGGAGGACCGGGGAGCTGTTTTTT; CDR3 protein: CASSHGDRRTGELFF; clone size: many; V gene: TRBV7-2; J gene: TRBJ2-2; D gene: NA
CDR3 DNA: TGCGCCAGCAGCCAATCTAGCGGCATAAGCACAGATACGCAGTATTTT; CDR3 protein: CASSQSSGISTDTQYF; clone size: few; V gene: TRBV4-1; J gene: TRBJ2-3; D gene: TRBD2
CDR3 DNA: TGTGCCAGCTCACCACAGGACACCTACGAGCAGTACTTC; CDR3 protein: CASSPQDTYEQYF; clone size: many; V gene: TRBV18; J gene: TRBJ2-7; D gene: NA
CDR3 DNA: TGTGCCAGCAGTCCGCTAGGGGCCTCCTATAATTCACCCCTCCACTTT; CDR3 protein: CASSPLGASYNSPLHF; clone size: NA; V gene: TRBV7-9; J gene: TRBJ1-6; D gene: NA
CDR3 DNA: TGTGCCAGCAGCCAAGTAGGAGGGTACCATGAGCAGTTCTTC; CDR3 protein: CASSQVGGYHEQFF; clone size: many; V gene: TRBV3-1; J gene: TRBJ2-1; D gene: NA
CDR3 DNA: TGCGCCAGCAGCCAAACGCGGACTAGTCAGGGTGAGCAGTTCTTC; CDR3 protein: CASSQTRTSQGEQFF; clone size: NA; V gene: TRBV4-1; J gene: TRBJ2-1; D gene: TRBD2
CDR3 DNA: TGTGCCAGCAGTTTAGTTGGACTAGCCCCCCATTACGAGCAGTACTTC; CDR3 protein: CASSLVGLAPHYEQYF; clone size: many; V gene: TRBV12-3/TRBV12-4; J gene: TRBJ2-7; D gene: TRBD2
CDR3 DNA: TGTGCCAGCAGCTTAGGCCCACAGTATGGAGGCTACACCTTC; CDR3 protein: CASSLGPQYGGYTF; clone size: many; V gene: TRBV7-9; J gene: TRBJ1-2; D gene: NA
CDR3 DNA: TGTGCCAGCAGTGAACGAGACGGGAAGATGAACACTGAAGCTTTCTTT; CDR3 protein: CASSERDGKMNTEAFF; clone size: many; V gene: TRBV2; J gene: TRBJ1-1; D gene: NA
CDR3 DNA: TGCAGTGCTTACTATAGCGGGGGGGCGGACGAGCAGTACTTC; CDR3 protein: CSAYYSGGADEQYF; clone size: many; V gene: TRBV20-1; J gene: TRBJ2-7; D gene: TRBD2
CDR3 DNA: TGTGCCAGCAGCCGGACTAGCGGGAGTAGGGGGGCCTACGAGCAGTACTTC; CDR3 protein: CASSRTSGSRGAYEQYF; clone size: few; V gene: TRBV5-4; J gene: TRBJ2-7; D gene: TRBD2
CDR3 DNA: TGCAGTGCTGCATCCGGGGACAGGGCGAACATTCAGTACTTC; CDR3 protein: CSAASGDRANIQYF; clone size: many; V gene: TRBV20-1; J gene: TRBJ2-4; D gene: TRBD1
CDR3 DNA: TGTGCCAGCAGCCAAGAAGGAAGCGGGGGGACCGGGGAGACCCAGTACTTC; CDR3 protein: CASSQEGSGGTGETQYF; clone size: few; V gene: TRBV3-1; J gene: TRBJ2-5; D gene: TRBD2
CDR3 DNA: TGTGCCAGCAGGCAGGACAGGGACCAAGAGACCCAGTACTTC; CDR3 protein: CASRQDRDQETQYF; clone size: NA; V gene: TRBV6-1; J gene: TRBJ2-5; D gene: TRBD1
CDR3 DNA: TGTGCCACCATGGGAAACAATGAGCAGTTCTTC; CDR3 protein: CATMGNNEQFF; clone size: NA; V gene: TRBV24-1; J gene: TRBJ2-1; D gene: NA
CDR3 DNA: TGTGCCAGCAGGCCCGGGACAAGGGCTGAAAAACTGTTTTTT; CDR3 protein: CASRPGTRAEKLFF; clone size: NA; V gene: TRBV11-2; J gene: TRBJ1-4; D gene: NA
CDR3 DNA: TGTGCCAGCAGCCGAGACCTAGCGGGGGGGCCGAGCACAGATACGCAGTATTTT; CDR3 protein: CASSRDLAGGPSTDTQYF; clone size: NA; V gene: TRBV4-2; J gene: TRBJ2-3; D gene: TRBD2
CDR3 DNA: TGCAGTGCTTCTAGCCCCGAGCGCACAGATACGCAGTATTTT; CDR3 protein: CSASSPERTDTQYF; clone size: many; V gene: TRBV20-1; J gene: TRBJ2-3; D gene: NA
CDR3 DNA: TGTGCCAGCAGCCAACCCATGTGCGACGATGAAAAACTGTTTTTT; CDR3 protein: CASSQPMCDDEKLFF; clone size: NA; V gene: TRBV14; J gene: TRBJ1-4; D gene: NA
CDR3 DNA: TGTGCCAGCAGCTCCCCCGCGGGGCTAGCGGGGGAAGAGACCCAGTACTTC; CDR3 protein: CASSSPAGLAGEETQYF; clone size: many; V gene: TRBV7-6; J gene: TRBJ2-5; D gene: TRBD2